This T cell receptor (beta chain) stems from a study of T cell responses to AZD1222 COVID-19 vaccine. Notes on this clone: The antigen is unknown.

General study findings and limits: Females made up more of the donors, who were largely white British, and clonal diversity may have come out too low.

This CDR3 contains 16 residues. Trimming pared 3 bases from V and 2 bases from J, leaving 16 bases between. Germline-derived CDR1 and CDR2 are MNHEY and SMNVEV (reference sequence). TCRdb's copy holds only in-frame clones and misses some; the assay was immunoSEQ multiplex PCR. The data hold roughly 170,000 clones, with 90% to 95% observed a single time. The receptor's source is an adult in good health. The chain joins TRBV27 to TRBJ1-2; a weak D match, TRBD1 (6 bases). The sample in question was peripheral blood, obtained on day 0 of AZD1222 vaccination. The CDR3, as DNA: TGTGCCAGCAGTTTCATCGCCGTGACAGGAAACTATGGCTACACCTTC. It yields the protein CASSFIAVTGNYGYTF.